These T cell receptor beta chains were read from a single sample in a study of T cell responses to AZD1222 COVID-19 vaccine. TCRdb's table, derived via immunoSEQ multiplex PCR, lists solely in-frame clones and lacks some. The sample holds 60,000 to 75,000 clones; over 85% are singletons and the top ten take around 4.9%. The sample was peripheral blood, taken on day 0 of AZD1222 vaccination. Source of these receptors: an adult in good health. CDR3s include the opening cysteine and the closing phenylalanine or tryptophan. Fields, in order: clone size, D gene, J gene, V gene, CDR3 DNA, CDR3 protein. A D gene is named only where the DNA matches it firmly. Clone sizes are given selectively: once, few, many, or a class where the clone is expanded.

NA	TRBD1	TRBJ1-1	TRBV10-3	TGTGCCATCAGGGCCGGGACAGGGGACAACACTGAAGCTTTCTTT	CAIRAGTGDNTEAFF
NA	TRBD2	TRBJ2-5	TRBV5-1	TGCGCCAGCAGCTTTACTAGCGGGGGGGCCTACGAGACCCAGTACTTC	CASSFTSGGAYETQYF
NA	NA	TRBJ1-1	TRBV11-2	TGTGCCAGCAGCTTACCCAATCAGGGGAGCGCTGAAGCTTTCTTT	CASSLPNQGSAEAFF
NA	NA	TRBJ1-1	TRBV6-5	TGTGCCAGCAAGAGGGGAGGGAACACTGAAGCTTTCTTT	CASKRGGNTEAFF
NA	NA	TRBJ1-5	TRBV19	TGTGCCAGTAGTATAGGACCTAGCAATCAGCCCCAGCATTTT	CASSIGPSNQPQHF
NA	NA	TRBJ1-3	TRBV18	TGTGCCAGCTCACCATCGGGGGGCTCTGGAAACACCATATATTTT	CASSPSGGSGNTIYF
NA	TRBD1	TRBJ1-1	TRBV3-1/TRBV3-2	TGTGCCAGCAGCAAAAGGGTACAGGGGAAGACTGAAGCTTTCTTT	CASSKRVQGKTEAFF
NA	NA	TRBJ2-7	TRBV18	TGTGCCAGCTCACCACCGCTGCGATTCTACGAGCAGTACTTC	CASSPPLRFYEQYF
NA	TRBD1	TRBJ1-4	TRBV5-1	TGCGCCAGCAGCTTGGGGACAGGGAGGGAAAAACTGTTTTTT	CASSLGTGREKLFF
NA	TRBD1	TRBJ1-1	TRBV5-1	TGCGCCAGCAGCCCACAGGGGTTTGGGGACACTGAAGCTTTCTTT	CASSPQGFGDTEAFF
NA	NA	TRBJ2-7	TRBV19	TGTGCCAGTAGTAACAGAGGGACCCACAACTACGAGCAGTACTTC	CASSNRGTHNYEQYF
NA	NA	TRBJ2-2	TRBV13	TGTGCCAGCAGCTTAAACGCAGGGGCGAACACCGGGGAGCTGTTTTTT	CASSLNAGANTGELFF
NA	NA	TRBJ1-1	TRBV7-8	TGTGCCAGCAGCCTCCGGGACGGTGTGTCCGCTGAAGCTTTCTTT	CASSLRDGVSAEAFF
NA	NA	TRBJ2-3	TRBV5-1	TGCGCCAGCAGCTTGGGGGACTCCCGAGCCACAGATACGCAGTATTTT	CASSLGDSRATDTQYF
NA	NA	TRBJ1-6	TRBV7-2	TGTGCCAGCGCTCCCGACTTTCTAAATTCACCCCTCCACTTT	CASAPDFLNSPLHF
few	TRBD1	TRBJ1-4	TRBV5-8	TGTGCCAGCAGCCCCGGTCCTTACAGGGGAGGGTTTGAAAAACTGTTTTTT	CASSPGPYRGGFEKLFF
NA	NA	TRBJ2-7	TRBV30	TGTGCCTGGAGTGTACTCACCCCAGGTGTGCAGTACTTC	CAWSVLTPGVQYF
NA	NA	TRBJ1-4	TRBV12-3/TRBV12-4	TGTGCCAGCAGTTTATATGGGAATGAAAAACTGTTTTTT	CASSLYGNEKLFF
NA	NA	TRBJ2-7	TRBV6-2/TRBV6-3	TGTGCCAGCAGCCCCGTGGGGGGCAGGTACGAGCAGTACTTC	CASSPVGGRYEQYF
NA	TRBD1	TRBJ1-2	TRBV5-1	TGCGCCAGCAGTAGACAGGGGGCGGAATATGGCTACACCTTC	CASSRQGAEYGYTF
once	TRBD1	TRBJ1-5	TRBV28	TGTGCCAGCAGTTTACCCCAGGGGGGCAATCAGCCCCAGCATTTT	CASSLPQGGNQPQHF
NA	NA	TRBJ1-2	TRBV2	TGTGCCAGCGTAAGGGTTAAAAACTATGGCTACACCTTC	CASVRVKNYGYTF
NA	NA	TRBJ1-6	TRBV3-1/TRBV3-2	TGTGCCAGCAGCCAAGAGCGGACGAGTAATTCACCCCTCCACTTT	CASSQERTSNSPLHF
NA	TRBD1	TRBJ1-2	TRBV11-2	TGTGCCAGCAGCCCCCGACAGGGGGGGGACTATGGCTACACCTTC	CASSPRQGGDYGYTF
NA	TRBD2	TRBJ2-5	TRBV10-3	TGTGCCATCAGCTCCGGGACTAGCATTCAAGAGACCCAGTACTTC	CAISSGTSIQETQYF
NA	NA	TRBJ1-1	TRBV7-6	TGTGCCAGCAGCTTGTTACACAACACTGAAGCTTTCTTT	CASSLLHNTEAFF
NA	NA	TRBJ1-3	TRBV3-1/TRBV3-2	TGTGCCAGCACCGTCCTCGGAGGGGAAGGTGGAAACACCATATATTTT	CASTVLGGEGGNTIYF
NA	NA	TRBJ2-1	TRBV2	TGTGCCAGCAGTGAAGCGCTGGGGATGGTAGATGAGCAGTTCTTC	CASSEALGMVDEQFF
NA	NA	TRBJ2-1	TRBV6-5	TGTGCCAGCAAAAACCCACAGGACAATGAGCAGTTCTTC	CASKNPQDNEQFF
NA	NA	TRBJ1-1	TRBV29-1	TGCAGCGTTGAAGCATTGAGAGTCAACACTGAAGCTTTCTTT	CSVEALRVNTEAFF
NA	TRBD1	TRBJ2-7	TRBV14	TGTGCCAGCAGCCAAGTGGCCGGGACAGCCTACGAGCAGTACTTC	CASSQVAGTAYEQYF
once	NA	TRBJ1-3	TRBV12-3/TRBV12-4	TGTGCCAGCAGTGTCTCAGGGGTCGTCGGGGATTTT	CASSVSGVVGDF
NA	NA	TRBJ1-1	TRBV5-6	TGTGCCAGCACCCTCCCGGGGCAGGGTGAAGCTTTCTTT	CASTLPGQGEAFF
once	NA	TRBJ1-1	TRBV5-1	TGCGCCAGCAGCTTGGAAAGATATTCGAACACTGAAGCTTTCTTT	CASSLERYSNTEAFF
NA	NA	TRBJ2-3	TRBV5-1	TGCGCCAGCAGCTTATATATGGGTTCTAGCACAGATACGCAGTATTTT	CASSLYMGSSTDTQYF
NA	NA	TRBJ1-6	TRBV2	TGTGCCAGCAGGGGGCCCGGGCGAAATTCACCCCTCCACTTT	CASRGPGRNSPLHF
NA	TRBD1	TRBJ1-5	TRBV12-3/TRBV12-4	TGTGCCAGCAGTCCGGACAGGAATCAGCCCCAGCATTTT	CASSPDRNQPQHF
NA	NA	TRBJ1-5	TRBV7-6	TGTGCCAGCAGCTCCACTACGAGGGGGGAGCCCCAGCATTTT	CASSSTTRGEPQHF
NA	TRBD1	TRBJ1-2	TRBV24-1	TGTGCCACCAGTGATTTCGAACAGGGGACCGGCTACACCTTC	CATSDFEQGTGYTF
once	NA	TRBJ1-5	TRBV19	TGTGCCAGTAGGGGGGGCGGCCTGTACGGTCAGCCCCAGCATTTT	CASRGGGLYGQPQHF
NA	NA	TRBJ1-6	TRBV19	TGTGCCAGCGGGGAGGCCTACTATAATTCACCCCTCCACTTT	CASGEAYYNSPLHF
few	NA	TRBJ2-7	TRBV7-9	TGTGCCAGCAGCTCTCCAGGGGCCTACGAGCAGTACTTC	CASSSPGAYEQYF
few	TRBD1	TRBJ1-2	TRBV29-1	TGCAGCGTTGAAGGGTCAGGGGGCCGTGGCTACACCTTC	CSVEGSGGRGYTF
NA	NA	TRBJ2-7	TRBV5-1	TGCGCCAGCAGCTCCGGGACATCAAACGAGCAGTACTTC	CASSSGTSNEQYF
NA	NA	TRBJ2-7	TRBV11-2	TGTGCCAGCAGCTTAGGGAGCGGGACACGAAGCTCCTACGAGCAGTACTTC	CASSLGSGTRSSYEQYF
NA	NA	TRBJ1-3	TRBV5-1	TGCGCCAGCAGCTTGTTAGGCAGCGCCTCTGGAAACACCATATATTTT	CASSLLGSASGNTIYF
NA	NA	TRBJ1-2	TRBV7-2	TGTGCCAGCAGCCTCGAGAGGTCCGGCTACACCTTC	CASSLERSGYTF
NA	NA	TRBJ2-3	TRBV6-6	TGTGCCAGCAGGCCCGACGGTTGGGAGGAGTATTTT	CASRPDGWEEYF
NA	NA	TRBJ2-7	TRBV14	TGTGCCAGCAGCCAAGTTCTCGCCAAGCCTGAGTACTTC	CASSQVLAKPEYF
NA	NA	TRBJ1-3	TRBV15	TGTGCCACCAGCAAAGGAGGGGGGGCCTCTGGAAACACCATATATTTT	CATSKGGGASGNTIYF
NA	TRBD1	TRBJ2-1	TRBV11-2	TGTGCCAGCAGCCTAGAAGGGACAGGGGGCGAGCAGTTCTTC	CASSLEGTGGEQFF
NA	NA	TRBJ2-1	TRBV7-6	TGTGCCAGCAGCTTAGCTCCAGGCTCCTACAATGAGCAGTTCTTC	CASSLAPGSYNEQFF
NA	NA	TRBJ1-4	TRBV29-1	TGCAGCGTTGAACTGAATGAAAAACTGTTTTTT	CSVELNEKLFF
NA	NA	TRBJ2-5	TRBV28	TGTGCCAGCAGCTATCCTACAGCGTACCAAGAGACCCAGTACTTC	CASSYPTAYQETQYF